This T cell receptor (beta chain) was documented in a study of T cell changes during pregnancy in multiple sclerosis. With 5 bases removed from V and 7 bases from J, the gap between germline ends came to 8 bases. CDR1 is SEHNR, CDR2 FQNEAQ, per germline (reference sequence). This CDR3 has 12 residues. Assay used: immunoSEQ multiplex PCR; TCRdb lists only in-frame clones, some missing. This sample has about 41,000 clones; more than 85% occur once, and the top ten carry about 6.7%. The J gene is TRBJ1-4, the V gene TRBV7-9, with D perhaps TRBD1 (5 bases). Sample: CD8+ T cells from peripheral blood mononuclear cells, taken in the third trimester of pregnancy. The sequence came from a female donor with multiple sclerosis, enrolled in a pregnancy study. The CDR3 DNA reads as TGTGCCAGCAGCCTCAGGGTTGAAAAACTGTTTTTT. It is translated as CASSLRVEKLFF.